This is a list of T cell receptor beta chains from one sample in a study of T cell repertoires in ileal Crohn's disease. This table comes from immunoSEQ multiplex PCR, and its TCRdb copy is limited to in-frame clones, with some not included. The sample records 15,000 to 20,000 clones, just over 90% being singletons. Sample: ileal tissue. The receptors here all came from an adult with Crohn's disease. Both conserved end residues are part of each CDR3. The D gene is left open where the match is weak. Only some rows state a clone size, as once, few, many or a class for expanded clones.

-	TRBD1	TRBV19	16	TRBJ1-1	TGTGCCAGTAGTCCCTCATGGGGACAGACTAACACTGAAGCTTTCTTT	CASSPSWGQTNTEAFF
once	TRBD1	TRBV19	14	TRBJ1-2	TGTGCCACAAGACCGGGACAGGCGAACTATGGCTACACCTTC	CATRPGQANYGYTF
-	-	TRBV4-2	14	TRBJ2-1	TGTGCCAGCAGCCAGGGACTCGGGAAGAATGAGCAGTTCTTC	CASSQGLGKNEQFF
-	-	TRBV2	13	TRBJ2-1	TGTGCCAGCAGTGAACAGTCTTACAATGAGCAGTTCTTC	CASSEQSYNEQFF
-	-	TRBV6-6	14	TRBJ2-5	TGTGCCAGCAGACCCCGGGGGAAGGGAGAGACCCAGTACTTC	CASRPRGKGETQYF
-	-	TRBV5-1	13	TRBJ1-1	TGCGCCAGCAGCCAAGGGAGGAACACTGAAGCTTTCTTT	CASSQGRNTEAFF
-	-	TRBV7-8	15	TRBJ1-5	TGTGCCAGCAGCCCCCGACAGTTTTTCAATCAGCCCCAGCATTTT	CASSPRQFFNQPQHF
-	-	TRBV2	17	TRBJ2-5	-	CASSTSGTGLSVETQYF
-	-	TRBV28	15	TRBJ1-1	TGTGCCAGCAGCAGAAGACAGGTGGGGTACACTGAAGCTTTCTTT	CASSRRQVGYTEAFF
-	TRBD2	TRBV4-2	18	TRBJ2-3	TGTGCCAGCAGCCAAGAGAGAGGGCTAGCGGGGGGCGGAGATACGCAGTATTTT	CASSQERGLAGGGDTQYF
-	-	TRBV7-2	11	TRBJ2-1	TGTGCCAGCAGCTTCCGGGATGAGCAGTTCTTC	CASSFRDEQFF